The rows below give T cell receptor beta chains drawn from one sample of a study of T cells in Graves' hyperthyroidism and ophthalmopathy. TCRdb called the multiplex PCR reads again in MiXCR, with one record for every CDR3 protein. The table lists about 840,000 distinct CDR3 sequences, over 35% of them singletons. Material for sequencing was blood. These TCRs come from a young man with Graves' hyperthyroidism. Both conserved end residues are part of each CDR3. A D gene is named only where the DNA matches it firmly. The size field is filled for only some rows; it gives once, few, many or a size class.

V gene,J gene,D gene,clone size,CDR3 DNA,CDR3 protein
TRBV20-1,TRBJ1-5,TRBD1,.,TGCAGTGCTATTCCGGGACAGCAGCCCCAGCATTTT,CSAIPGQQPQHF
TRBV7-2,TRBJ1-6,TRBD1,.,TGTGCCAGCAGCTTCGATCCAGGACAGGGAGTAGATTCACCCCTCCACTTT,CASSFDPGQGVDSPLHF
TRBV11-2,TRBJ2-7,.,.,TGTGCCAGCAGCCCGATCACGGGACGGTCCGGCTACGAGCAGTACTTC,CASSPITGRSGYEQYF
TRBV6-5,TRBJ1-2,.,few,TGTGCCAGCAGATTACAGGCGTTCTATGGCTACACCTTC,CASRLQAFYGYTF
TRBV7-2,TRBJ1-1,.,.,TGTGCCAGCGGGACGACCGGGACAGAAGCTTTCTTT,CASGTTGTEAFF
TRBV2,TRBJ1-4,.,many,TGTGCCAGCAGTGAAGGGGGACGGACCCAACTGTTTTTT,CASSEGGRTQLFF
TRBV7-9,TRBJ2-7,TRBD2,many,TGTGCCAGCAGCCCCTACGCCGGGACTAGCTCCGTCGAGCAGTACTTC,CASSPYAGTSSVEQYF
TRBV10-2,TRBJ2-2,.,.,TGCGCCAGCACCGGGACACCCACCGGGGAGCTGTTTTTT,CASTGTPTGELFF
TRBV10-3,TRBJ2-7,.,many,TGTGCCATCAGTGACAACGGGAAATACGAGCAGTACTTC,CAISDNGKYEQYF
TRBV7-3,TRBJ2-5,.,.,TGTGCCAGCAGCCCTACGAGCCAGACTAGGGAGACCCAGTACTTC,CASSPTSQTRETQYF
TRBV12-3/TRBV12-4,TRBJ1-5,.,few,TGTGCCAGTGGGATTGTGGGGGGCAATCAGCCCCAGCATTTT,CASGIVGGNQPQHF
TRBV7-9,TRBJ1-1,.,.,TGTGCCAGCAGATTAGGGCTGAACACTGAAGCTTTCTTT,CASRLGLNTEAFF
TRBV7-8,TRBJ1-4,.,few,TGTGCCAGCAGCCCCGCCGGGGGGGCCACCGATAATGAAAAACTGTTTTTT,CASSPAGGATDNEKLFF
TRBV6-5,TRBJ2-5,.,.,TGTGCCACCACGAAAAACCAAGAGACCCAGTACTTC,CATTKNQETQYF
TRBV25-1,TRBJ2-7,.,few,TGTGCCAGCAGCCCCGGGGGCGGGGATCCCTACGAGCAGTACTTC,CASSPGGGDPYEQYF
TRBV6-1,TRBJ2-7,.,few,TGTGCCAGCAGTAAATTCCGGACAGGGAGGGAGTACGAGCAGTACTTC,CASSKFRTGREYEQYF
TRBV12-3/TRBV12-4,TRBJ1-1,.,many,TGTGCCAGCAGTTTACATCAAGGGCTGAGAACTGAAGCTTTCTTT,CASSLHQGLRTEAFF
TRBV5-1,TRBJ1-1,.,few,TGCGCCAGCAGCCCCTTGGAAAGCTCACTGAACACTGAAGCTTTCTTT,CASSPLESSLNTEAFF
TRBV24-1,TRBJ1-5,.,.,TGTGCCACCAGTGACCCGGACGGTCCTCGTAATTATAGCAATCAGCCCCAGCATTTT,CATSDPDGPRNYSNQPQHF
TRBV11-2,TRBJ1-1,.,few,TGTGCCAGCAGCTTAGACCACCACCTGGGCTTAGCTTTCTTT,CASSLDHHLGLAFF
TRBV10-3,TRBJ1-1,.,.,TGTGCCACACGTTCGTGGGCGAACACTGAAGCTTTCTTT,CATRSWANTEAFF
TRBV7-3,TRBJ1-1,.,.,TGTGCCAGCAGCCGACAGACGTTGGGGGTAGGGACTGAAGCTTTCTTT,CASSRQTLGVGTEAFF
TRBV5-1,TRBJ2-7,TRBD2,.,TGCGCCAGCAGCCTCCGGGGAGGGGATACCTACGAGCAGTACTTC,CASSLRGGDTYEQYF
TRBV19,TRBJ1-1,.,few,TGTGCCAGTAGACCGGGACATTTGAACACTGAAGCTTTCTTT,CASRPGHLNTEAFF
TRBV13,TRBJ2-6,TRBD2,.,TGTGCCAGCAGCTCCGGGACTAGCTTGTCTGGGGCCAACGTCCTGACTTTC,CASSSGTSLSGANVLTF
TRBV28,TRBJ2-5,TRBD2,.,TGTGCCAGCACGCTAGCGGGAGAGACCCAGTACTTC,CASTLAGETQYF
TRBV15,TRBJ2-5,TRBD1,.,TGTGCCACCAGCAGAGATAGGACAGGGGTCGAAGAGACCCAGTACTTC,CATSRDRTGVEETQYF
TRBV20-1,TRBJ1-5,.,few,TGCAGTGCTCTAACCTCGGGGACTTATCAGCCCCAGCATTTT,CSALTSGTYQPQHF
TRBV24-1,TRBJ2-5,TRBD1,.,TGTGCCACCAGTGAGGGGACAGGGGGCCAGGAGACCCAGTACTTC,CATSEGTGGQETQYF
TRBV20-1,TRBJ2-5,.,few,TGCAGTGCTGACCGGGACTCACAAGAGACCCAGTACTTC,CSADRDSQETQYF
TRBV15,TRBJ1-5,.,many,TGTGCCACCAGCTTGAGTTGGGGGGCAGATCAGCCCCAGCATTTT,CATSLSWGADQPQHF
TRBV19,TRBJ1-5,.,.,TGTGCCAGTAGTATAGATCGGCGGATCCAGCATTTT,CASSIDRRIQHF
TRBV2,TRBJ2-5,TRBD2,.,TGTGCCAGCAGTCGCAGCGGGGGGGTTGAGACCCAGTACTTC,CASSRSGGVETQYF
TRBV13,TRBJ1-4,.,few,TGTGCCAGCAGCCTCTCCCGGGGAAATGAAAAACTGTTTTTT,CASSLSRGNEKLFF
TRBV20-1,TRBJ1-6,.,few,TGCAGTGCTAGTGACAATAATTCACCCCTCCACTTT,CSASDNNSPLHF
TRBV7-8,TRBJ2-5,.,many,TGTGCCAGCAGTTCTCCCAAGTCAGCGGCCCAAGAGACCCAGTACTTC,CASSSPKSAAQETQYF
TRBV6-5,TRBJ2-7,TRBD2,few,TGTGCCAGCAGTTCTCCGGGACTACGCTACGAGCAGTACTTC,CASSSPGLRYEQYF
TRBV19,TRBJ2-5,.,.,TGTGCCAGTAGTTCCACGGCAGGGTCAGGAGAGACCCAGTACTTC,CASSSTAGSGETQYF
TRBV20-1,TRBJ1-1,.,.,TGCAGGATACAAGAGAACACTGAAGCTTTCTTT,CRIQENTEAFF
TRBV7-9,TRBJ2-2,.,.,.,CASRVAGANVLTFGAGTGELFF
TRBV7-2,TRBJ1-3,TRBD1,many,TGTGCCAGCAGCTTAACCGGGACAGCTGGAAACACCATATATTTT,CASSLTGTAGNTIYF
TRBV15,TRBJ2-7,TRBD1,.,TGTGCCACCAGCAGAGAGACAGGGCGCGACGAGCAGTACTTC,CATSRETGRDEQYF
TRBV7-2,TRBJ2-7,.,many,TGTGCCAGCAGCCCGGTATTGGGGGAGTGGTTCGAGCAGTACTTC,CASSPVLGEWFEQYF
TRBV12-3/TRBV12-4,TRBJ1-5,.,.,TGTGCCAGCAGTTTATCGCCAGGGGAGATTAGCAATCAGCCCCAGCATTTT,CASSLSPGEISNQPQHF
TRBV13,TRBJ2-5,TRBD2,once,TGTGCCAGCAGCTCAACCGGGACTAGCGGGGGGGAGACCCAGTACTTC,CASSSTGTSGGETQYF
TRBV2,TRBJ2-7,TRBD2,few,TGTGCCAGCAGGGAGACCGAGCGGGGCAACTTC,CASRETERGNF
TRBV7-9,TRBJ2-2,.,.,TGTGCCAGCAGCTTAATAGCCGCACAGTTGGAGTCCGGGGAGCTGTTTTTT,CASSLIAAQLESGELFF
TRBV19,TRBJ1-1,TRBD1,.,TGTGCCAGTAGCCGACAGGGCCCCAGCGCTGAAGCTTTCTTT,CASSRQGPSAEAFF
TRBV29-1,TRBJ2-7,.,many,TGCAGCGCCCAGGTGACCTACGAGCAGTACTTC,CSAQVTYEQYF
TRBV6-4,TRBJ2-7,.,few,TGTGCCAGCAGTGCCCCGGTGATTCGCCGGTTC,CASSAPVIRRF
TRBV20-1,TRBJ1-4,TRBD1,few,TGCAGTGCTAGAGACAGGACAGGGAGTGATGAAAAACTGTTTTTT,CSARDRTGSDEKLFF